The rows below give T cell receptor beta chains drawn from one sample of a study of blood T cell repertoires in COVID-19. The table came from immunoSEQ multiplex PCR; TCRdb's copy has only in-frame clones and leaves some out. The table lists under 350,000 clones, about 88% of them singletons. The sample taken for sequencing was PBMCs or T cells enriched from blood (not recorded which). The receptor set was obtained from a man in his fifties or sixties who had recovered from COVID-19. Both conserved end residues are part of each CDR3. The order of the fields is CDR3 length, D gene, V gene, clone size, J gene, CDR3 protein, CDR3 DNA. The D gene is left open where the match is weak. Some rows mark clone size as missing; the rest say once, few, many or name a class of expanded clone.

14	TRBD1	TRBV18	-	TRBJ2-5	CANSGGASQETQYF	TGTGCCAATTCAGGGGGAGCGAGCCAAGAGACCCAGTACTTC
17	-	TRBV4-1	once	TRBJ1-5	CASSQGAGRDSNQPQHF	TGCGCCAGCAGCCAAGGAGCTGGCAGGGATAGCAATCAGCCCCAGCATTTT
13	TRBD1	TRBV29-1	-	TRBJ1-2	CSVSTGGGEGYTF	TGCAGCGTTTCGACAGGGGGGGGAGAGGGCTACACCTTC
14	TRBD1	TRBV5-4	-	TRBJ1-2	CASREGQEDIGYTF	TGTGCCAGCAGGGAGGGACAGGAGGATATTGGCTACACCTTC
17	-	TRBV5-1	once	TRBJ2-1	CASSLAISGYSYNEQFF	TGCGCCAGCAGCCTAGCGATTTCAGGGTACAGTTACAATGAGCAGTTCTTC
14	-	TRBV30	once	TRBJ1-1	CAWSGRGGGTEAFF	TGTGCCTGGAGCGGCCGGGGAGGGGGCACTGAAGCTTTCTTT
14	TRBD1	TRBV2	-	TRBJ1-1	CASIRGQGGTEAFF	TGTGCCAGCATTCGAGGGCAGGGGGGAACTGAAGCTTTCTTT
15	TRBD1	TRBV7-6	-	TRBJ2-5	CASRPRTGRQETQYF	TGTGCCAGCAGACCAAGGACAGGGCGGCAAGAGACCCAGTACTTC
15	-	TRBV9	-	TRBJ2-2	CASSVGTANTGELFF	TGTGCCAGCAGCGTAGGGACAGCGAACACCGGGGAGCTGTTTTTT
13	-	TRBV12-5	-	TRBJ1-4	CASGLVPGEKLFF	TGTGCTAGTGGTTTGGTACCGGGTGAAAAACTGTTTTTT
15	-	TRBV9	-	TRBJ1-1	CASSVSHRLNTEAFF	TGTGCCAGCAGCGTATCCCACAGGTTGAACACTGAAGCTTTCTTT
14	TRBD1	TRBV11-2	-	TRBJ1-4	CASRATGAVEKLFF	TGTGCCAGCAGGGCTACAGGGGCTGTTGAAAAACTGTTTTTT
14	-	TRBV19	once	TRBJ2-5	CASSIGTGGETQYF	TGTGCCAGTAGTATTGGTACAGGTGGGGAGACCCAGTACTTC
12	-	TRBV4-1	-	TRBJ2-1	CASSQVTGEQFF	TGCGCCAGCAGCCAAGTTACCGGTGAGCAGTTCTTC
17	TRBD2	TRBV4-1	-	TRBJ2-1	CASSRLAGSPPGNEQFF	TGCGCCAGCAGCCGTTTAGCGGGGAGCCCCCCGGGCAATGAGCAGTTCTTC
14	TRBD1	TRBV4-1	-	TRBJ2-7	CASSQPGQRYEQYF	TGCGCCAGCAGCCAACCGGGACAGAGGTACGAGCAGTACTTC
14	-	TRBV24-1	-	TRBJ1-1	CATSDLQRQTEAFF	TGTGCCACCAGTGATTTACAAAGACAGACTGAAGCTTTCTTT
14	-	TRBV19	-	TRBJ2-5	CASGIQGDQETQYF	TGTGCCAGTGGGATACAGGGAGACCAAGAGACCCAGTACTTC
12	-	TRBV29-1	-	TRBJ1-5	CSVGAPNQPQHF	TGCAGCGTTGGGGCCCCAAATCAGCCCCAGCATTTT
11	-	TRBV7-9	once	TRBJ2-1	CASSNYNEQFF	TGTGCCAGCAGTAATTACAATGAGCAGTTCTTC
14	TRBD1	TRBV2	-	TRBJ2-4	CASRTTGSRNIQYF	TGTGCCAGCAGAACGACAGGGTCGAGAAACATTCAGTACTTC
15	TRBD2	TRBV11-1	few	TRBJ2-1	CASSLVSGGVNEQFF	TGTGCCAGCAGCTTGGTTAGCGGGGGGGTCAATGAGCAGTTCTTC
15	-	TRBV19	-	TRBJ1-4	CASSGRQTNNEKLFF	TGTGCCAGTAGCGGGAGGCAAACGAATAATGAAAAACTGTTTTTT
18	TRBD2	TRBV24-1	once	TRBJ2-1	CATSDFTLTSGGYNEQFF	TGTGCCACCAGTGATTTCACACTCACTAGCGGGGGGTACAATGAGCAGTTCTTC
13	-	TRBV12-3/TRBV12-4	once	TRBJ2-5	CASSFYRVETQYF	TGTGCCAGCAGTTTCTACAGGGTAGAGACCCAGTACTTC
16	-	TRBV27	-	TRBJ1-5	CASSLFVPVGNQPQHF	TGTGCCAGCAGTTTATTTGTCCCGGTGGGCAATCAGCCCCAGCATTTT
13	TRBD2	TRBV6-5	few	TRBJ2-3	CASAGGSTDTQYF	TGTGCCAGCGCGGGAGGGAGCACAGATACGCAGTATTTT
15	TRBD1	TRBV6-5	-	TRBJ1-2	CAGGTGIFLSYGYTF	TGTGCCGGCGGGACAGGGATTTTTCTTAGCTATGGCTACACCTTC
17	TRBD1	TRBV2	-	TRBJ2-4	CASKSRNRQGTKNIQYF	TGTGCCAGCAAGTCCCGTAACAGACAGGGAACCAAAAACATTCAGTACTTC
14	-	TRBV2	few	TRBJ1-5	CATQVGTAGQPQHF	TGTGCCACCCAGGTTGGAACGGCGGGACAGCCCCAGCATTTT
12	-	TRBV30	-	TRBJ1-1	CAWSLQGRIAFF	TGTGCCTGGAGTCTACAGGGAAGGATAGCTTTCTTT
14	-	TRBV18	-	TRBJ1-2	CASSPGSSNYGYTF	TGTGCCAGCTCACCAGGGAGCAGTAACTATGGCTACACCTTC
16	-	TRBV20-1	-	TRBJ1-1	CSASNSPLLANTEAFF	TGCAGTGCTAGTAACTCCCCGCTTCTCGCAAACACTGAAGCTTTCTTT
15	-	TRBV7-2	-	TRBJ1-3	CASSLRAGTGNTIYF	TGTGCCAGCAGCCTCCGGGCAGGGACTGGAAACACCATATATTTT
12	-	TRBV12-3/TRBV12-4	-	TRBJ2-1	CASSLVNNEQFF	TGTGCCAGCAGTTTAGTAAACAATGAGCAGTTCTTC
15	-	TRBV7-8	-	TRBJ1-3	CASSLEGNSGNTIYF	TGTGCCAGCAGCTTAGAGGGGAACTCTGGAAACACCATATATTTT
16	-	TRBV7-3	-	TRBJ2-2	CASSLRAPTNTGELFF	TGTGCCAGCAGCTTAAGGGCGCCCACGAACACCGGGGAGCTGTTTTTT
15	-	TRBV5-1	-	TRBJ1-1	CASSSSRIMNTEAFF	TGCGCCAGCAGCTCCAGCAGGATCATGAACACTGAAGCTTTCTTT
15	-	TRBV14	once	TRBJ1-1	CASSQDDRTNTEAFF	TGTGCCAGCAGCCAAGATGACAGGACGAACACTGAAGCTTTCTTT
16	TRBD2	TRBV9	-	TRBJ2-7	CASSVGLAGNLYEQYF	TGTGCCAGCAGCGTAGGACTAGCGGGGAACCTTTACGAGCAGTACTTC
14	-	TRBV7-6	-	TRBJ2-5	CASSLRRRGETQYF	TGTGCCAGCAGCTTAAGGAGAAGGGGGGAGACCCAGTACTTC
13	-	TRBV5-1	-	TRBJ2-7	CASSPGSEYEQYF	TGCGCCAGCAGCCCCGGATCGGAGTACGAGCAGTACTTC
15	-	TRBV7-8	-	TRBJ1-2	CASSLAGTKPYGYTF	TGTGCCAGCAGCTTAGCTGGGACAAAACCATATGGCTACACCTTC
15	TRBD2	TRBV29-1	-	TRBJ2-5	CSVLGLAGVRKTQYF	TGCAGCGTCCTGGGACTAGCGGGAGTACGAAAGACCCAGTACTTC
18	-	TRBV5-4	-	TRBJ2-1	CASSLKVSGRRLWNEQFF	TGTGCCAGCAGCTTGAAGGTTTCCGGGAGAAGGCTTTGGAATGAGCAGTTCTTC
13	TRBD1	TRBV7-9	once	TRBJ1-1	CASSPDRDWVAFF	TGTGCCAGCAGCCCCGACAGGGACTGGGTGGCTTTCTTT
16	TRBD2	TRBV11-3	-	TRBJ2-1	CASSSRLADRYNEQFF	TGTGCCAGCAGTTCTAGACTAGCGGATCGCTACAATGAGCAGTTCTTC
15	-	TRBV5-1	-	TRBJ2-7	CASSLVGTQYYEQYF	TGCGCCAGCAGCTTGGTGGGGACTCAATACTACGAGCAGTACTTC
16	-	TRBV5-1	once	TRBJ1-3	CASSPGGTDSGNTIYF	TGCGCCAGCAGCCCCGGCGGGACGGATTCTGGAAACACCATATATTTT
15	TRBD1	TRBV4-1	-	TRBJ1-6	CASSTWDRENSPLHF	TGCGCCAGCAGCACATGGGACAGAGAAAATTCACCCCTCCACTTT
16	-	TRBV6-2/TRBV6-3	few	TRBJ2-7	CASSPSHRGISYEQYF	TGTGCCAGCAGCCCCTCCCACCGAGGGATCTCCTACGAGCAGTACTTC
14	-	TRBV29-1	-	TRBJ1-2	CSVENRQGIAGYTF	TGCAGCGTTGAAAACAGGCAAGGGATTGCTGGCTACACCTTC
14	-	TRBV7-8	once	TRBJ1-6	CASRTDRFNSPLHF	TGTGCCAGCAGGACAGACAGGTTTAATTCACCCCTCCACTTT
14	TRBD1	TRBV13	-	TRBJ2-3	CASSPRGRTDTQYF	TGTGCCAGCAGCCCGAGGGGGCGCACAGATACGCAGTATTTT
14	-	TRBV6-5	-	TRBJ1-1	CASSRDIRNTEAFF	TGTGCCAGCTCCAGGGACATCAGGAACACTGAAGCTTTCTTT
16	TRBD1	TRBV5-4	-	TRBJ2-5	CASSPVRDRAQETQYF	TGTGCCAGCAGCCCCGTACGGGACAGGGCCCAAGAGACCCAGTACTTC
15	TRBD1	TRBV4-1	-	TRBJ1-4	CASSQLRDSHEKLFF	TGCGCCAGCAGCCAGCTTCGGGACAGTCATGAAAAACTGTTTTTT
14	-	TRBV10-3	once	TRBJ1-2	CATEATGYYYGYTF	TGTGCCACCGAGGCTACAGGGTATTACTATGGCTACACCTTC